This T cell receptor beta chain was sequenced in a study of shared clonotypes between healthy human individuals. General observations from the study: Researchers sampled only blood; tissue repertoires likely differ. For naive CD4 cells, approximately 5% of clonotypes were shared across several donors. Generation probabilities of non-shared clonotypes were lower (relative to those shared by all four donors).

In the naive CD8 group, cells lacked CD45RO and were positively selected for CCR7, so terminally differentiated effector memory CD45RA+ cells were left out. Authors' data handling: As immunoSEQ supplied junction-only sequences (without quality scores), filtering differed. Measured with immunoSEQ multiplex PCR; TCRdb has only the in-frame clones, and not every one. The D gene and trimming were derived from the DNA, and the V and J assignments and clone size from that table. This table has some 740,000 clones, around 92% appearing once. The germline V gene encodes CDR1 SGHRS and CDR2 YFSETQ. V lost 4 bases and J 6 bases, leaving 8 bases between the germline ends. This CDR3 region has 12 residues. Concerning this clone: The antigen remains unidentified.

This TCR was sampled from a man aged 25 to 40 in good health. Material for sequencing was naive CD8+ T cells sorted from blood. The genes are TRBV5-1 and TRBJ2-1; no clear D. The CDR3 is CASSTDSNEQFF. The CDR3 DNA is TGCGCCAGCAGCACCGACTCCAATGAGCAGTTCTTC.